Below, 12 T cell receptor beta chains from the same sample are listed, as sequenced in a study of vaccination and CD4 T cells after COVID-19. Antigens of these TCRs are unknown. Sequenced with the Oncomine TCR Beta short-read assay was DNA taken from cultured CD4+ T cells. Each CDR3 protein gets one entry after TCRdb re-called the PCR reads with MiXCR. The table lists about 12,000 distinct CDR3 sequences, approximately 54% of them singletons. Treatment of the sample: approximately 11-day PBMC culture with coronavirus spike peptide pools or control peptides (ViraFEST assay). The input for sequencing was cultured CD4+ T cells from blood, taken after SARS-CoV-2 vaccination. These receptors were taken from a human donor with COVID-19.

The genes are TRBV4-1 and TRBJ1-5; tentatively, D is TRBD1 (5 bases). V was shortened by 1 base and J by 2 bases, with 9 bases between the two germline ends. The CDR3 extends over 15 amino acids. Per the germline V gene, CDR1 is MGHRA and CDR2 is YSYEKL. CDR3 sequence: CASSQGQGGNQPQHF. The CDR3 nucleotides read TGCGCCAGCAGCCAAGGGCAGGGAGGCAATCAGCCCCAGCATTTT.

The rearrangement links TRBV5-4 to TRBJ2-6; D is uncertain. The length of the CDR3 is 17 residues. CDR1 is SGHNT, CDR2 YYREEE, per germline (reference sequence). Trimming left V 4 bases short and J 0 bases short, with 14 bases between. CDR3 amino acids: CASSVGPRSSGANVLTF. In DNA, the CDR3 is TGTGCCAGCAGCGTGGGTCCACGGAGCTCTGGGGCCAACGTCCTGACTTTC.

This clonotype was seen a handful of times. The chain links TRBV5-4 to TRBJ1-2; perhaps TRBD1 as D (6 bases). With 0 bases removed from V and 2 bases from J, the gap between germline ends came to 11 bases. The germline gives CDR1 SGHNT, CDR2 YYREEE (reference sequence). CDR3 size: 15 residues. The DNA for the CDR3 is TGTGCCAGCAGCTTGGGAGGGGGGCGGAACTATGGCTACACCTTC. This translates into CASSLGGGRNYGYTF.

The rearrangement links TRBV2 to TRBJ2-5; D is uncertain. CDR1 is SNHLY, CDR2 FYNNEI, per germline. Trimming removed 6 bases at V and 5 bases at J, with 7 bases between. The CDR3 runs 11 residues. CDR3 residues: CASRVGETQYF. The CDR3 DNA is TGTGCCAGCAGGGTCGGGGAGACCCAGTACTTC.

This clonotype was detected a few times. The V call is TRBV5-8, the J call TRBJ1-2; unclear D gene. Germline V gene lookup returns CDR1 SGHTS and CDR2 YDEGEE. The CDR3 loop spans 14 amino acids. V was clipped by 2 bases and J by 2 bases, with 10 bases between them. CDR3 region: CASSLLGSNYGYTF. The CDR3, as DNA: TGTGCCAGCAGCTTATTGGGCAGCAACTATGGCTACACCTTC.

Here the CDR3 reads CSAPWDSNEQFF. CDR3 nucleotides: TGCAGTGCCCCGTGGGATTCCAATGAGCAGTTCTTC. V gene TRBV20-1 combines with J gene TRBJ2-1; D gene ambiguous. The CDR3 has 12 residues. V gave up 6 bases and J gave up 6 bases, with 12 bases separating them. Germline V CDR1 and CDR2: DFQATT, SNEGSKA (reference sequence).

The chain carries TRBV7-2 and TRBJ1-2; no definite D call. CDR3 length: 14 residues. Trimming left V 5 bases short and J 8 bases short, with 18 bases between. CDR1 is SGHTA, CDR2 FQGNSA, per germline. DNA of the CDR3: TGTGCCAGCAGCCGTCCCCCAACCCTGGGAGGCTACACCTTC. Translation: CASSRPPTLGGYTF.

This clonotype was counted a few times. The rearrangement links TRBV20-1 to TRBJ1-5, with D unresolved. Trimming cost V 7 bases and J 2 bases, with 9 bases left between them. The CDR3 extends over 12 amino acids. Germline lookup yields CDR1 DFQATT and CDR2 SNEGSKA (reference sequence). The CDR3 nucleotides read TGCAGTGTACCGGTCGGCAATCAGCCCCAGCATTTT. Protein sequence: CSVPVGNQPQHF.

The chain employs TRBV6-2 or TRBV6-3 and TRBJ2-6, with D possibly being TRBD1 or TRBD2 (5 bases each). The CDR3 length is 17 residues. Trimming took off 5 bases at V and 4 bases at J, with 18 bases between the two ends. Germline-derived CDR1 and CDR2 are MNHEY and SVGEGT. The CDR3, as DNA: TGTGCCAGCAGTCCTGGGAGATCTTGGGGGGGGGCCAACGTCCTGACTTTC. Amino acids: CASSPGRSWGGANVLTF.

This rearrangement joins TRBV20-1 to TRBJ2-1; the match to TRBD2 covers 11 bases. V lost 0 bases and J lost 9; bases outside the gene matches: 7. The germline V gene encodes CDR1 DFQATT and CDR2 SNEGSKA (reference sequence). This CDR3 has 15 amino acids. The CDR3, as DNA: TGCAGTGCTAGAGAGGCTAGCGGGGGGAGGTCTGAGCAGTTCTTC. Translation gives CSAREASGGRSEQFF.

The chain employs TRBV20-1 and TRBJ2-7; no firm D call. The V and J ends lost 5 bases and 0 bases respectively, with 11 bases between them. The CDR3 is 13 residues long. Germline loops: CDR1 DFQATT, CDR2 SNEGSKA (reference sequence). In DNA, the CDR3 is TGCAGTGCTCCCGGGCCCCGCTCCTACGAGCAGTACTTC. This sequence encodes CSAPGPRSYEQYF.

V gene TRBV12-5 combines with J gene TRBJ1-1; 8 bases match TRBD1. Looked up from germline, CDR1 is LGHNT and CDR2 is FRNRAP. The ends lost 0 bases at V and 3 bases at J; junction bases unmatched: 6. This CDR3 comprises 16 residues. The CDR3 nucleotides are TGTGCTAGTGGTTTGGTCCAGGGGGCGGGCTACACTGAAGCTTTCTTT. Translated: CASGLVQGAGYTEAFF.